What follows is one T cell receptor (beta chain) and its context. Sequencing used immunoSEQ multiplex PCR; TCRdb keeps in-frame clones, though not all of them. Of some 2,500,000 clones listed, 80% to 95% are singletons. The data were taken from a study of shared clonotypes between healthy human individuals. Germline V gene data show CDR1 as SGDLS and CDR2 as YYNGEE. Trimming cost V 3 bases and J 5 bases, with 9 bases left between them. The CDR3 covers 12 residues. The sequenced sample was naive CD4+ T cells from PBMCs. The subset was: CD45RA+ positively selected. The V gene is TRBV9, the J gene TRBJ2-7; TRBD2 is a possible D gene (5 bases). The clonotype originates from a man aged 18 to 29 in good health. Some clones in this sample may be carry-over from other donors' samples. DNA for the CDR3: TGTGCCAGCAGCGAAAGCGGCGACGAGCAGTACTTC. Protein: CASSESGDEQYF.